Shown below are 27 T cell receptor beta chains from a single sample sequenced in a study of T cell responses to AZD1222 COVID-19 vaccine. The protocol was immunoSEQ multiplex PCR, while the TCRdb copy is restricted to in-frame clones and leaves out a portion. The sample contains about 44,000 clones, under 85% of which appear only once. This sample comprised peripheral blood, obtained on day 0 of AZD1222 vaccination. Receptors originate from an adult in good health.

The rearrangement links TRBV24-1 to TRBJ2-1, with a weak D call TRBD1 (5 bases). V was clipped by 1 base and J by 12 bases, with 12 bases between them. The length of the CDR3 is 13 residues. Germline loops: CDR1 KGHDR, CDR2 SFDVKD. This CDR3 reads CATSDFRGSGQFF. The CDR3 DNA sequence: TGTGCCACCAGTGATTTTAGGGGCTCCGGGCAGTTCTTC.

The rearrangement uses TRBV30 and TRBJ1-4; D not certain. The CDR3 sequence is 13 residues long. The V end lost 0 bases, the J end lost 4 bases, and 6 bases lay between the germline ends. CDR1 is GTSNPN and CDR2 is SVGIG in the germline V gene (reference sequence). CDR3 region: CAWSVGFNEKLFF. The CDR3 DNA reads as TGTGCCTGGAGTGTTGGCTTTAATGAAAAACTGTTTTTT. Full variable domain (rest looked up from reference TRBV30 and TRBJ1-4): SQTIHQWPATLVQPVGSPLSLECTVEGTSNPNLYWYRQAAGRGLQLLFYSVGIGQISSEVPQNLSASRPQDRQFILSSKKLLLSDSGFYLCAWSVGFNEKLFFGSGTQLSVL.

CDR3 DNA: TGTGCCAGCTCACCGGGAAGTTCCTACGAGCAGTACTTC. It specifies CASSPGSSYEQYF. This chain uses TRBV18 with TRBJ2-7; D gene uncertain. The V gene's germline CDR1 is KGHSH and CDR2 LQKENI. V was shortened by 3 bases and J by 1 base, with 7 bases between the two germline ends. There are 13 residues in the CDR3.

This clone has only one observation. The chain employs TRBV4-1 and TRBJ2-4, with unresolved D. Germline CDR1 MGHRA, CDR2 YSYEKL. V lost 1 base and J lost 3, with 7 bases in between. The CDR3 totals 14 residues. In nucleotides, the CDR3 is TGCGCCAGCAGCCAAGCGGGTGGCAAAAACATTCAGTACTTC. The encoded protein is CASSQAGGKNIQYF.

The chain joins TRBV2 to TRBJ1-5; possible D gene TRBD1, 5 bases. V lost 5 bases to trimming and J lost 0 bases, with 14 bases between them. This CDR3 has 16 amino acids. CDR1 SNHLY and CDR2 FYNNEI come from the germline V gene. CDR3 in amino acids: CASSSPGLYSNQPQHF. Here the CDR3 DNA reads TGTGCCAGCAGTTCGCCGGGGCTTTATAGCAATCAGCCCCAGCATTTT.

The rearrangement uses TRBV10-3 and TRBJ2-7, with TRBD2 matching over 7 bases. Germline CDR1 is ENHRY and CDR2 is SYGVKD. After removal of 6 bases from V and 0 bases from J, the junction contained 5 bases not matched to a gene. The CDR3 contains 14 residues. The CDR3 coding sequence is TGTGCCATCAGCATGTCTAGCGGCTCCTACGAGCAGTACTTC. Translation: CAISMSSGSYEQYF.

This chain joins TRBV24-1 and TRBJ1-5; 9 nucleotides align to TRBD1. Germline V lookup: CDR1 KGHDR, CDR2 SFDVKD. The V and J ends lost 3 bases and 3 bases, in that order; junction bases with no gene match: 8. This CDR3 spans 17 amino acids. For the CDR3, the DNA is TGTGCCACCAGTGATCCGGGACAGGGAGAGAACAATCAGCCCCAGCATTTT. Translating gives CATSDPGQGENNQPQHF.

The genes are TRBV3-1 (or the pseudogene TRBV3-2) and TRBJ1-4; the D gene is possibly TRBD1 (5 bases). The CDR3 is made up of 14 amino acids. The V end lost 2 bases, the J end lost 4 bases, and 8 bases lay between the germline ends. CDR1 is LGHDT, CDR2 YNNKEL, per germline (reference sequence). In DNA form, the CDR3 reads TGTGCCAGCAGCCAAAGGGGATTTAATGAAAAACTGTTTTTT. Translation: CASSQRGFNEKLFF.

The chain couples TRBV28 to TRBJ2-5; a weak D match, TRBD1 (6 bases). Trimming left V 4 bases short and J 4 bases short, with 16 bases between. This CDR3 comprises 15 residues. Germline V gives CDR1 MDHEN, CDR2 SYDVKM. DNA of the CDR3: TGTGCCAGCAGTTCCACCGGGACACCCTTAGAGACCCAGTACTTC. Its translation is CASSSTGTPLETQYF.

The chain links TRBV4-3 to TRBJ1-5; tentative D call: TRBD1 (5 bases). Germline CDR1 and CDR2: LGHNA and YSLEER. V dropped 0 bases and J dropped 1 base, with 19 bases sitting between them. The CDR3 is 19 amino acids. This CDR3 reads CASSQDFGGSSMSNQPQHF. For the CDR3, the DNA is TGCGCCAGCAGCCAAGATTTCGGGGGATCGTCGATGAGCAATCAGCCCCAGCATTTT.

The CDR3 region has the DNA TGTGCCAGCAGATATTCTGGACTAGCGGGAGATGTTGCCAAAAACATTCAGTACTTC. Translation: CASRYSGLAGDVAKNIQYF. V is TRBV27 and J is TRBJ2-4; TRBD2 matches at 13 bases. Germline values: CDR1 MNHEY, CDR2 SMNVEV (reference sequence). V trimming: 6 bases; J trimming: 1 base; junction bases outside the gene matches: 12. The CDR3 length is 19 residues.

The chain is built from TRBV15 and TRBJ1-4; D is perhaps TRBD1 (6 bases). Deletions cut 1 base from V and 0 bases from J, with 12 bases between. The CDR3 is 17 residues long. Looked up from germline, CDR1 is LNHNV and CDR2 is YYDKDF (reference sequence). CDR3 in DNA: TGTGCCACCAGCAGAGTCGGAGACAGGCCAACTAATGAAAAACTGTTTTTT. Translation: CATSRVGDRPTNEKLFF.

This clone was seen more than once but under ten times. The chain has TRBV3-1 (or the pseudogene TRBV3-2) and TRBJ1-5; weak D call: TRBD1 (5 bases). Trimming shortened V by 1 base and J by 6 bases, and 7 bases separated the two germline ends. The CDR3 is made up of 13 amino acids. Germline V gene lookup returns CDR1 LGHDT and CDR2 YNNKEL (reference sequence). For the CDR3, the DNA is TGTGCCAGCAGCCAAGTAAGGGGTCAGCCCCAGCATTTT. It encodes CASSQVRGQPQHF.

The CDR3 DNA reads as TGTGCAAGTCGCTTAGAATTGGGCGCCGATCAGCCCCAGCATTTT. Residues: CASRLELGADQPQHF. V and J are TRBV12-2 and TRBJ1-5; the table assigns TRBD1, which was not confirmed against the DNA. TRBV12-2 is deemed a pseudogene. The CDR3 is made up of 15 amino acids.

This chain uses TRBV25-1 with TRBJ2-7, with 12 positions matching TRBD1. Trimming cost V 2 bases and J 2 bases; bases outside gene matches: 1. CDR3 size: 15 residues. Germline V gives CDR1 MGHDK, CDR2 SYGVNS. In DNA, the CDR3 is TGTGCCAGCAGTGAAGGGACAGGGGGCCCCTACGAGCAGTACTTC. Translation: CASSEGTGGPYEQYF.

V is TRBV27 and J is TRBJ2-7, with unresolved D. The CDR3 runs to 13 residues. Germline V gene data show CDR1 as MNHEY and CDR2 as SMNVEV (reference sequence). The V and J ends lost 2 bases and 3 bases respectively, with 8 bases between them. In DNA form, the CDR3 reads TGTGCCAGCAGTTTACGGCAGAGCTACGAGCAGTACTTC. Encoded protein: CASSLRQSYEQYF.

The genes are TRBV7-3 and TRBJ2-3; D uncertain. Trimming removed 5 bases at V and 1 base at J, with 10 bases between. Germline CDR1 reads SGHTA; CDR2 reads FQGTGA. CDR3 length equals 14 residues. The DNA for the CDR3 is TGTGCCAGCAGCCCGGGCCTGGGCACAGATACGCAGTATTTT. Its protein is CASSPGLGTDTQYF. The whole variable domain, remainder taken from reference TRBV7-3 and TRBJ2-3, is GAGVSQTPSNKVTEKGKYVELRCDPISGHTALYWYRQSLGQGPEFLIYFQGTGAADDSGLPNDRFFAVRPEGSVSTLKIQRTERGDSAVYLCASSPGLGTDTQYFGPGTRLTVL.

This clone occurred a few times. The V call is TRBV4-1, the J call TRBJ2-1; 11 bases are shared with TRBD1. This CDR3 is built from 16 residues. V trimming: 2 bases; J trimming: 4 bases; junction bases outside the gene matches: 4. Germline CDR1 and CDR2: MGHRA and YSYEKL. In nucleotides, the CDR3 is TGCGCCAGCAGCCAATCCGGGACAGGGGGATACAATGAGCAGTTCTTC. Translating gives CASSQSGTGGYNEQFF.

This clone came up a few times. The chain employs TRBV2 and TRBJ2-3, with D tentatively TRBD1 (5 bases). This CDR3 contains 12 residues. The germline CDR1 and CDR2 sequences are SNHLY and FYNNEI. V was clipped by 9 bases and J by 4 bases, with 11 bases between them. The CDR3 is CARTLGADTQYF. For the CDR3, the DNA is TGTGCCAGGACCTTAGGGGCAGATACGCAGTATTTT.

This chain connects TRBV5-1 to TRBJ2-3; unclear D gene. The ends were cut back, 0 bases at V and 3 bases at J, with 11 bases in the middle. The length of the CDR3 is 15 residues. Per the germline V gene, CDR1 is SGHRS and CDR2 is YFSETQ. The CDR3 loop is CASSLEGSPTDTQYF. The CDR3 DNA sequence: TGCGCCAGCAGCTTGGAAGGCAGCCCGACAGATACGCAGTATTTT.

This clone was counted a few times. The V gene is TRBV6-2 or TRBV6-3, the J gene TRBJ1-5; D gene unclear. The germline CDR1 and CDR2 sequences are MNHEY and SVGEGT. The CDR3 covers 14 residues. V shed 0 bases and J shed 0 bases, with 3 bases lying between them. CDR3 loop: CASSYSTSNQPQHF. The CDR3 coding sequence is TGTGCCAGCAGTTACTCGACTAGCAATCAGCCCCAGCATTTT.

The CDR3 DNA follows: TGTGCCAGCAGCTTGGGGGGGCAGTTGAGCTCCTACGAGCAGTACTTC. The encoded protein is CASSLGGQLSSYEQYF. The chain links TRBV5-4 to TRBJ2-7, with D perhaps matching TRBD1 (6 bases). V lost 0 bases, J lost 0 bases, and 13 bases lay in between. From germline, CDR1 is SGHNT and CDR2 YYREEE (reference sequence). The CDR3 has 16 residues.

J is TRBJ2-5 and V is TRBV30; either TRBD1 or TRBD2 may fit D (6 bases each). Germline CDR1 and CDR2: GTSNPN and SVGIG (reference sequence). The V and J ends lost 1 base and 2 bases respectively, with 17 bases between them. CDR3 length: 16 amino acids. CDR3 sequence: CAWSALRGLNQETQYF. The CDR3 coding sequence is TGTGCCTGGAGTGCCCTCCGGGGGCTCAATCAAGAGACCCAGTACTTC.

The gene calls are TRBV13 and TRBJ1-6; D is unresolved. V lost 7 bases, J lost 7 bases, and 14 bases lay in between. Germline CDR1 reads PRHDT; CDR2 reads FYEKMQ (reference sequence). The CDR3 has 14 amino acids. The CDR3 nucleotides are TGTGCCAGCATGGTTCGGGCTTCCAATTCACCCCTCCACTTT. Translation: CASMVRASNSPLHF.

The chain couples TRBV30 to TRBJ1-2, with D possibly matching TRBD1 (5 bases). This CDR3 contains 14 residues. Germline CDR1 reads GTSNPN; CDR2 reads SVGIG (reference sequence). Trimming cost V 0 bases and J 2 bases, with 10 bases left between them. CDR3 coding DNA: TGTGCCTGGAGTGTTACAGGCGCCAACTATGGCTACACCTTC. Translated, it gives CAWSVTGANYGYTF.

The V gene is TRBV24-1, the J gene TRBJ2-7; possibly TRBD1 for D (5 bases). Trimming took off 4 bases at V and 5 bases at J, with 11 bases between the two ends. The CDR3 is 13 amino acids. Per germline, CDR1 KGHDR and CDR2 SFDVKD. The CDR3 DNA reads as TGTGCCACCAGTGACGACAGCGCCCACGAGCAGTACTTC. Its translation is CATSDDSAHEQYF.

This chain uses TRBV4-3 with TRBJ2-1, with D unclear. CDR1 is LGHNA, CDR2 YSLEER, per germline. Trimming removed 0 bases at V and 6 bases at J, with 9 bases between. The CDR3 has 14 residues. The CDR3 DNA sequence: TGCGCCAGCAGCCAAGAACTCGGGCGCAATGAGCAGTTCTTC. The encoded protein is CASSQELGRNEQFF.